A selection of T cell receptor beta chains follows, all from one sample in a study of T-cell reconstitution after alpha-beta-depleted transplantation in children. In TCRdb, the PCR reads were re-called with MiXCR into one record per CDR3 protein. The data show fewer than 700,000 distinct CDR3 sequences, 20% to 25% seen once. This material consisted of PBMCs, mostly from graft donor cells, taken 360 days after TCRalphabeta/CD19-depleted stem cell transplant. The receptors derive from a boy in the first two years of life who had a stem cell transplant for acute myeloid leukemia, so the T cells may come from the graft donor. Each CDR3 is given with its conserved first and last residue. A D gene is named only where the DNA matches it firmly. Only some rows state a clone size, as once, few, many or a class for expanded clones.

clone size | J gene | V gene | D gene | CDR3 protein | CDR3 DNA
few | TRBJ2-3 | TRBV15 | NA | CATSRARRTDTQYF | TGTGCCACCAGCAGGGCCCGCCGGACGGATACGCAGTATTTT
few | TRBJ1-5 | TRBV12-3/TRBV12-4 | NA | CASTQWASQPQHF | TGTGCCAGCACCCAGTGGGCAAGTCAGCCCCAGCATTTT
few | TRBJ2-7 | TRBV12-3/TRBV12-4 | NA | CASSPSRYEQYF | TGTGCCAGCAGTCCCTCGCGGTACGAGCAGTACTTC
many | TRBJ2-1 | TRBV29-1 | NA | CSVENNEQFF | TGCAGCGTAGAGAACAATGAGCAGTTCTTC
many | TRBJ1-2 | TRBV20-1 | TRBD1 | CSDRPSIRDRDDGYTF | TGCAGTGATCGCCCGTCCATCCGGGACAGGGATGATGGCTACACCTTC
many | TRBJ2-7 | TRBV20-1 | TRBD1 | CSADRGGDEQYF | TGCAGTGCCGACAGGGGGGGGGACGAGCAGTACTTC
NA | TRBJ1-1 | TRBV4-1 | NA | CASSRSGPRDTEAFF | TGCGCCAGCAGCAGATCCGGGCCCCGAGACACTGAAGCTTTCTTT
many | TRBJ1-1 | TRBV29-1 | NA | CSASPGAEAFF | TGCAGCGCCTCCCCTGGGGCTGAAGCTTTCTTT
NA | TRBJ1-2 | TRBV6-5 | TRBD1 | CASSYSGTVNGYTF | TGTGCCAGCAGTTACTCAGGGACAGTGAACGGCTACACCTTC
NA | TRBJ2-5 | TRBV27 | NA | CASSRGIKETQYF | TGTGCCAGCAGCCGTGGCATTAAAGAGACCCAGTACTTC
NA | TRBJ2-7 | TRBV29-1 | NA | CSVERRGRHTYEQYF | TGCAGCGTTGAACGACGGGGAAGACACACCTACGAGCAGTACTTC
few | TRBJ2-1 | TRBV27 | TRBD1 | CASSSTGITSGGFF | TGTGCCAGCAGTTCGACAGGGATCACCTCAGGAGGGTTCTTC
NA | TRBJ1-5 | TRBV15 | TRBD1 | CATSGGDRGGGNQPQHF | TGTGCCACCAGCGGCGGGGACAGGGGAGGGGGCAATCAGCCCCAGCATTTT
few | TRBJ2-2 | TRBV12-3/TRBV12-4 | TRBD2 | CASRVAGSLTGELFF | TGTGCCAGCAGGGTAGCGGGGTCCCTCACCGGGGAGCTGTTTTTT
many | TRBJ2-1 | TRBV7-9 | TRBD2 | CASSASGGAFNEQFF | TGTGCCAGCAGCGCTAGCGGGGGGGCGTTCAATGAGCAGTTCTTC
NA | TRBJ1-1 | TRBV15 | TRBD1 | CATSWGTATEAFF | TGTGCCACCAGCTGGGGGACAGCCACTGAAGCTTTCTTT
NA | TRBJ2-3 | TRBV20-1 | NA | CSAEGGKVTDTQYF | TGCAGTGCGGAGGGGGGGAAGGTTACAGATACGCAGTATTTT
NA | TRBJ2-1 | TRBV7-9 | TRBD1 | CASSPRQGGPSYNEQFF | TGTGCCAGCAGCCCAAGACAGGGGGGACCTTCCTACAATGAGCAGTTCTTC
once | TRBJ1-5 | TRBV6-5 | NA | CASSYVGLYSNQPQHF | TGTGCCAGCAGTTACGTTGGGCTTTATAGCAATCAGCCCCAGCATTTT
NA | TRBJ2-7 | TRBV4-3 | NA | CASSQGVATKEQYF | TGCGCCAGCAGCCAAGGTGTAGCGACGAAGGAGCAGTACTTC
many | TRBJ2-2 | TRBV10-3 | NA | CAISATNTGELFF | TGTGCCATCAGTGCCACCAACACCGGGGAGCTGTTTTTT
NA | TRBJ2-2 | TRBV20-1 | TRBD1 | CSALDRLGNTGELFF | TGCAGTGCATTGGACAGGCTAGGGAACACCGGGGAGCTGTTTTTT
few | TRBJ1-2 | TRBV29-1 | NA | CSVEGSVYGYTF | TGCAGCGTTGAGGGCAGTGTCTATGGCTACACCTTC
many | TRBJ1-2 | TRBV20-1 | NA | CSARGGQEWNYGYTF | TGCAGTGCTAGAGGCGGACAAGAGTGGAACTATGGCTACACCTTC
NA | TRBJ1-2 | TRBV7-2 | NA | CASSSDRRVYGYTF | TGTGCCAGCAGTTCAGACAGGCGGGTCTATGGCTACACCTTC
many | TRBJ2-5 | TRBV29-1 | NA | CSVLQLQETQYF | TGCAGCGTTCTTCAGCTCCAAGAGACCCAGTACTTC
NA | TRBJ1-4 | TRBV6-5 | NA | CASSLQDRPLEKLFF | TGTGCCAGCAGCTTACAGGATCGACCACTTGAAAAACTGTTTTTT
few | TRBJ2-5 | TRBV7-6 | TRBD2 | CASSPSGIPQETQYF | TGTGCCAGCAGTCCTAGCGGGATACCTCAAGAGACCCAGTACTTC
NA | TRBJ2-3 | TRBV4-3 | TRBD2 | CASSQDLGASGGTDTQYF | TGCGCCAGCAGCCAAGACCTTGGGGCTAGCGGGGGGACAGATACGCAGTATTTT
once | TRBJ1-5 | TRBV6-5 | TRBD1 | CASSYGTGGDQPQHF | TGTGCCAGCAGTTACGGTACAGGGGGCGATCAGCCCCAGCATTTT
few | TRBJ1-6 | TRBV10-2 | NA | CASQTANSPLHF | TGCGCCAGCCAGACAGCTAATTCACCCCTCCACTTT
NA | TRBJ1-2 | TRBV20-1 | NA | CSAKVGPSTTYYGYTF | TGCAGTGCTAAAGTAGGACCATCTACTACTTACTATGGCTACACCTTC
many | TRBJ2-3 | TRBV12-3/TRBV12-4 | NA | CASSGTIVQYF | TGTGCCAGCAGCGGGACCATCGTGCAGTATTTT
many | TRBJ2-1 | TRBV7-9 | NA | CANDRVSGDEQFF | TGTGCCAACGATAGGGTCTCTGGGGATGAGCAGTTCTTC
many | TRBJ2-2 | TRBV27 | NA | CASSLGGDGELFF | TGTGCCAGCAGTTTGGGGGGCGACGGGGAGCTGTTTTTT
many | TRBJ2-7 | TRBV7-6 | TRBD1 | CASSLETGAYEQYF | TGTGCCAGCAGCTTAGAGACAGGGGCCTACGAGCAGTACTTC
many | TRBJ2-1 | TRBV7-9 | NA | CASSLTSYNEQFF | TGTGCCAGCAGCCTTACTAGCTACAATGAGCAGTTCTTC
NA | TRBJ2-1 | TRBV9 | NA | CASSVPLVGGQNYNEQFF | TGTGCCAGCAGCGTACCACTCGTTGGCGGGCAGAACTACAATGAGCAGTTCTTC
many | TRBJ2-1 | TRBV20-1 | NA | CSARDSGTVEQFF | TGCAGTGCTAGAGATTCAGGGACCGTTGAGCAGTTCTTC
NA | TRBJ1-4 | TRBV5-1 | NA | CASSLSTFGGEKLFF | TGCGCCAGCAGCTTGTCGACGTTTGGGGGCGAAAAACTGTTTTTT
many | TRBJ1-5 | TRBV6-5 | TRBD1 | CASFPEGQGVDQPQHF | TGTGCCAGCTTCCCCGAAGGACAGGGGGTAGATCAGCCCCAGCATTTT
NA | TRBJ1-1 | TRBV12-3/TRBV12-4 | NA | CASSLANGGTEAFF | TGTGCCAGCAGTTTAGCGAACGGGGGCACTGAAGCTTTCTTT
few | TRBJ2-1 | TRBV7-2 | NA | CASSLRRAGEQFF | TGTGCCAGCAGCTTACGGAGGGCCGGTGAGCAGTTCTTC
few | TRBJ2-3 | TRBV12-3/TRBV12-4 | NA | CASTKYQTSTDTQYF | TGTGCCAGCACCAAGTACCAGACGAGCACAGATACGCAGTATTTT
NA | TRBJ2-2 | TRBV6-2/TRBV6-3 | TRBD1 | CASRDRLNGELFF | TGTGCCAGCAGGGACAGGTTGAACGGGGAGCTGTTTTTT
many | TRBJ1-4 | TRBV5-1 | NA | CASSLATFAVAVNEKLFF | TGCGCCAGCAGCTTGGCCACGTTCGCGGTGGCAGTTAATGAAAAACTGTTTTTT
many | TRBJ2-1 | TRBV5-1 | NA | CASSHRDYNEQFF | TGCGCCAGCAGCCACAGGGACTACAATGAGCAGTTCTTC
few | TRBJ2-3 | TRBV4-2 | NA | CAMGPGLADSEQYF | TGTGCCATGGGCCCCGGGCTCGCGGATTCTGAGCAGTATTTT
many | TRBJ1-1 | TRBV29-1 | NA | CSVEKGWNTEAFF | TGCAGCGTTGAGAAGGGATGGAACACTGAAGCTTTCTTT
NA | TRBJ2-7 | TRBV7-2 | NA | CASSLEHREGGEQYF | TGTGCCAGCAGCTTAGAGCACAGGGAGGGAGGCGAGCAGTACTTC
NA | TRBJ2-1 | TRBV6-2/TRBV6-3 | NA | CASSLLRGPGNEQFF | TGTGCCAGCAGCTTGCTTCGAGGGCCAGGGAATGAGCAGTTCTTC
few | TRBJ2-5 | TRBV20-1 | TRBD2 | CSASSSGGYDETQYF | TGCAGTGCTAGTTCAAGCGGGGGGTACGATGAGACCCAGTACTTC
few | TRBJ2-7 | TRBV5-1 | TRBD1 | CASSLRQGSEQYF | TGCGCCAGCAGCCTTCGACAGGGGAGCGAGCAGTACTTC
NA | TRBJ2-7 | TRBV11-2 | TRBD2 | CASSLMSGVYEQYF | TGTGCCAGCAGCTTAATGAGCGGGGTATACGAGCAGTACTTC